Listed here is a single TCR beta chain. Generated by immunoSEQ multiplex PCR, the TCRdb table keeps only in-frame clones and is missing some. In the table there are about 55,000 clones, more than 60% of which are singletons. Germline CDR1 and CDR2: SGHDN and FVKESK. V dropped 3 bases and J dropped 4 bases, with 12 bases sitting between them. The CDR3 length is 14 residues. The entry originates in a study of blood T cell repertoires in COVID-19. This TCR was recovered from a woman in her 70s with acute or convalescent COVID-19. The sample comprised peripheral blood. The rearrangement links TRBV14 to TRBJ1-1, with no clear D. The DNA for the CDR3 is TGTGCCAGCAGCCAGGTCAGGATCATCACTGAAGCTTTCTTT. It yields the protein CASSQVRIITEAFF.